This TCR beta chain emerged from a study of blood T cells in healthy people across ages. Through a sample-barcoded 5' primer and a J-beta primer mix, a second PCR was run for roughly 7 to 12 cycles. TCRdb analysed the 5' RACE reads with MiXCR anew, one entry per CDR3 protein. The sample has under 2,000,000 distinct CDR3 sequences; about 49% are singletons. The V end lost 4 bases, the J end lost 8 bases, and 21 bases lay between the germline ends. Germline-derived CDR1 and CDR2 are SGHRS and YFSETQ. This CDR3 is built from 16 residues. The chain couples TRBV5-1 to TRBJ1-4, with D possibly matching TRBD1 (6 bases). The TCR originated in a woman in her forties in good health. Specimen: blood. The CDR3 DNA sequence: TGCGCCAGCAGCACGGGTCGGCACAGGGTTGGAGAAAAACTGTTTTTT. It is translated as CASSTGRHRVGEKLFF.